This T cell receptor beta chain was obtained from a study of blood T cell repertoires in COVID-19. The count of this clone is one. In the study's own analysis: Amplification with reference gene primers provided the estimates of nucleated cell counts. Method: immunoSEQ multiplex PCR; TCRdb's copy keeps in-frame clones and lacks some. V, J and clone size derive from that table, while D and trimming were established from the DNA sequence. Of some 350,000 clones in the sample, about 90% were seen once. Between the trimmed V and J ends, which lost 1 base and 4 bases, there was a span of 8 bases. CDR3 length equals 14 residues. In germline, CDR1 is SGHTA, CDR2 FQGNSA.

The chain links TRBV7-2 to TRBJ1-3, with unresolved D. The sequencing sample was made of peripheral blood. This receptor was identified in a woman in her late teens or twenties who had recovered from COVID-19. This CDR3 is CASSLGVVGNTIYF. The CDR3 DNA reads TGTGCCAGCAGCTTAGGAGTGGTGGGAAACACCATATATTTT. The whole variable domain, remainder taken from reference TRBV7-2 and TRBJ1-3, is GAGVSQSPSNKVTEKGKDVELRCDPISGHTALYWYRQSLGQGLEFLIYFQGNSAPDKSGLPSDRFSAERTGGSVSTLTIQRTQQEDSAVYLCASSLGVVGNTIYFGEGSWLTVV.